This T cell receptor beta chain was captured in a study of blood T cell repertoires in COVID-19. Study information: The analysed material was cDNA or gDNA that came from T cells, B-cell-depleted T cells, or PBMCs.

Authors' methods: Amplified reference gene primers provided the basis for estimating nucleated cell counts. The protocol was immunoSEQ multiplex PCR, while the TCRdb copy is restricted to in-frame clones and leaves out a portion. The DNA gave D and trimming, while V, J and clone size come from that table. The data show approximately 200,000 clones, with roughly four fifths seen just once and over 6% held by the top ten. Germline loops: CDR1 SGHDN, CDR2 FVKESK. V trimming: 4 bases; J trimming: 12 bases; junction bases outside the gene matches: 16. The CDR3 covers 15 residues. The origin of this receptor is a woman of 80 years or more with COVID-19, enrolled during active disease. This chain connects TRBV14 to TRBJ2-7, with TRBD2 matching 9 bases. The specimen was peripheral blood. CDR3 sequence (DNA): TGTGCCAGCAGCCGACCCTTAGCGGGAGTTCAAATCCTGTACTTC. The encoded protein is CASSRPLAGVQILYF.